This T cell receptor beta chain comes out of a study of cytotoxic CD8 clonotypes in ibrutinib-treated CLL. Whole-study context: Complete response was seen in 2 patients and partial in some 24; about twelve progressed and roughly 14 stayed remitted after a median approximately 70 months.

Findings and limits, study-wide: The study found baseline clonality above age-matched healthy donors, tracking circulating CD8+ T-cell counts. Public clonotypes proved infrequent, and on treatment they shrank or remained steady.

Depths of 1 in 200,000 to 1 in 1 million T cells were the sequencing target. The protocol was immunoSEQ multiplex PCR, while the TCRdb copy is restricted to in-frame clones and leaves out a portion. The table lists roughly 190,000 clones, around three quarters of them singletons. In regard to this clone: Its specificity is not known.

This receptor was identified in a human donor with chronic lymphocytic leukemia. The sequences come from PBMCs, collected after 24 months of ibrutinib treatment.

The CDR3 sequence is CASSSPGRTWETQYF. The CDR3 nucleotides are TGTGCCAGCAGCTCTCCAGGGAGAACTTGGGAGACCCAGTACTTC. The chain has TRBV28 and TRBJ2-5; D tentatively reads TRBD1 or TRBD2 (5 bases each). Germline CDR1 MDHEN, CDR2 SYDVKM. The CDR3 contains 15 residues. V was trimmed by 6 bases and J by 5 bases, leaving 19 bases between them.